What follows are 10 T cell receptor beta chains derived from one specimen sequenced in a study of cytomegalovirus exposure and HLA in healthy donors. Researchers ran the PCR with 60 Vbeta and 13 Jbeta primers. Sequencing used immunoSEQ multiplex PCR; TCRdb keeps in-frame clones, though not all of them. The sample shows fewer than 95,000 clones, about 69% of them seen only once. The sequenced material came from PBMCs. Every receptor here comes from a woman in her thirties or forties in good health and CMV-seropositive.

This clone was seen more than once but under ten times. V usage is TRBV19 and J usage is TRBJ2-5, with TRBD2 as a possible D gene (7 bases). Germline V gene lookup returns CDR1 LNHDA and CDR2 SQIVND (reference sequence). The CDR3 contains 15 residues. Between the trimmed V and J ends, which lost 4 bases and 5 bases, there was a span of 17 bases. CDR3 residues: CASSTNGGGGETQYF. As DNA, the CDR3 is TGTGCCAGTAGTACAAACGGTGGCGGGGGCGAGACCCAGTACTTC.

This clone was counted between two and nine times. V usage is TRBV6-5 and J usage is TRBJ1-2, with D maybe TRBD1 (6 bases). In germline, CDR1 is MNHEY, CDR2 SVGAGI. The CDR3 extends over 13 amino acids. V was shortened by 9 bases and J by 7 bases, with 18 bases between the two germline ends. As DNA, the CDR3 is TGTGCCAGTCGTCTCGGGACAAAAGTTGGCTACACCTTC. Translating gives CASRLGTKVGYTF.

This clone has a single count. J is TRBJ2-5 and V is TRBV18, with 15 bases identical to TRBD2. V lost 5 bases to trimming and J lost 2 bases; unmatched junction nucleotides: 12. In germline, CDR1 is KGHSH, CDR2 LQKENI. The CDR3 loop spans 19 amino acids. CDR3 region: CASSSFGLAGGIPQETQYF. The CDR3 DNA reads as TGTGCCAGCTCATCTTTCGGACTAGCGGGAGGGATACCTCAAGAGACCCAGTACTTC. The full variable domain, its missing parts supplied by reference TRBV18 and TRBJ2-5, is NAGVMQNPRHLVRRRGQEARLRCSPMKGHSHVYWYRQLPEEGLKFMVYLQKENIIDESGMPKERFSAEFPKEGPSILRIQQVVRGDSAAYFCASSSFGLAGGIPQETQYFGPGTRLLVL.

The J gene is TRBJ1-1, the V gene TRBV18; the D is unclear. With 2 bases removed from V and 1 base from J, the gap between germline ends came to 5 bases. CDR1 and CDR2 (germline): KGHSH, LQKENI. CDR3 length: 13 residues. The CDR3 nucleotides read TGTGCCAGCTCACCATCCCAGAACACTGAAGCTTTCTTT. Translating gives CASSPSQNTEAFF.

In nucleotides, the CDR3 is TGTGCCACCAGCGGCCCCCCAGGTAAACAACTTCATCAGCCCCAGCATTTT. It translates to CATSGPPGKQLHQPQHF. The chain couples TRBV15 to TRBJ1-5; D unclear. Germline V gene sequence: CDR1 LNHNV, CDR2 YYDKDF (reference sequence). Trimming took 5 bases from V and 5 from J, leaving 22 bases between them. The CDR3 covers 17 residues. The full variable domain, rest sourced from reference TRBV15 and TRBJ1-5, is DAMVIQNPRYQVTQFGKPVTLSCSQTLNHNVMYWYQQKSSQAPKLLFHYYDKDFNNEADTPDNFQSRRPNTSFCFLDIRSPGLGDTAMYLCATSGPPGKQLHQPQHFGDGTRLSIL.

The J gene is TRBJ1-6, the V gene TRBV30, with D hard to call. This CDR3 is 13 amino acids long. CDR1 and CDR2 (germline): GTSNPN, SVGIG (reference sequence). V was cut by 0 bases and J by 7 bases, with 7 bases left in between. Here the CDR3 reads CAWSVAGNSPLHF. CDR3 nucleotides: TGTGCCTGGAGTGTCGCGGGGAATTCACCCCTCCACTTT.

This rearrangement joins TRBV5-1 to TRBJ1-4; TRBD1 agrees at 9 bases. Germline CDR1 SGHRS, CDR2 YFSETQ. The CDR3 is 13 residues long. The J segment lost 7 bases and the V segment lost 3 bases, leaving 1 base of the junction unmatched. The CDR3 DNA is TGCGCCAGCAGCTCGGACAGGGGTGAAAAACTGTTTTTT. Its translation is CASSSDRGEKLFF.

The rearrangement links TRBV5-6 to TRBJ1-5; 7 nucleotides line up with TRBD1. CDR3 length: 14 amino acids. V lost 2 bases, J lost 7 bases, and 6 bases stayed unmatched. CDR1 SGHDT and CDR2 YYEEEE come from the germline V gene. CDR3 nucleotides: TGTGCCAGCAGCTTTAAGGGGGCGAGACAGCCCCAGCATTTT. It specifies CASSFKGARQPQHF.

This clone was counted once. The J gene is TRBJ1-6, the V gene TRBV7-9; D not resolved. V lost 5 bases and J lost 2, with 7 bases in between. CDR1 and CDR2 (germline): SEHNR, FQNEAQ (reference sequence). The length of the CDR3 is 14 residues. The DNA for the CDR3 is TGTGCCAGCAGCGGGCAGGCCTATAATTCACCCCTCCACTTT. Protein sequence: CASSGQAYNSPLHF. Full variable domain (rest looked up from reference TRBV7-9 and TRBJ1-6): DTGVSQNPRHKITKRGQNVTFRCDPISEHNRLYWYRQTLGQGPEFLTYFQNEAQLEKSRLLSDRFSAERPKGSFSTLEIQRTEQGDSAMYLCASSGQAYNSPLHFGNGTRLTVT.

This clone has just one count. V gene TRBV19 combines with J gene TRBJ1-1; D not certain. Germline V CDR1 and CDR2: LNHDA, SQIVND (reference sequence). The CDR3 loop spans 13 amino acids. Deletions cut 0 bases from V and 7 bases from J, with 9 bases between. The CDR3 here is CASSIDLAVEAFF. In DNA, the CDR3 is TGTGCCAGTAGTATAGATCTGGCAGTTGAAGCTTTCTTT.